This T cell receptor (beta chain) appears in the sequencing data of a study of blood T cell repertoires in COVID-19. In the study overall: Nucleic acid was either cDNA or gDNA, and it came from T cells, B-cell-depleted T cells, or PBMCs.

The method was immunoSEQ multiplex PCR; TCRdb's version includes in-frame clones alone and lacks a portion of them. In the table there are more than 250,000 clones, about 87% of which are singletons. V lost 4 bases to trimming and J lost 5 bases, with 15 bases between them. Germline CDR1 reads SGDLS; CDR2 reads YYNGEE. The length of the CDR3 is 14 residues. Two consecutive negative NP/OP PCR tests, clearance, or resolved symptoms defined Cohort 3 recovery. The V call is TRBV9, the J call TRBJ1-1; maybe TRBD1 (5 bases). The TCR was taken from a woman in her 30s who had recovered from COVID-19. The sequenced sample was PBMCs or T cells enriched from blood (not recorded which). The CDR3 is CASSPPGTLTEAFF. The CDR3 coding sequence is TGTGCCAGCAGCCCCCCCGGGACTCTTACTGAAGCTTTCTTT. Full variable domain (outside the CDR3, taken from reference TRBV9 and TRBJ1-1): DSGVTQTPKHLITATGQRVTLRCSPRSGDLSVYWYQQSLDQGLQFLIQYYNGEERAKGNILERFSAQQFPDLHSELNLSSLELGDSALYFCASSPPGTLTEAFFGQGTRLTVV.